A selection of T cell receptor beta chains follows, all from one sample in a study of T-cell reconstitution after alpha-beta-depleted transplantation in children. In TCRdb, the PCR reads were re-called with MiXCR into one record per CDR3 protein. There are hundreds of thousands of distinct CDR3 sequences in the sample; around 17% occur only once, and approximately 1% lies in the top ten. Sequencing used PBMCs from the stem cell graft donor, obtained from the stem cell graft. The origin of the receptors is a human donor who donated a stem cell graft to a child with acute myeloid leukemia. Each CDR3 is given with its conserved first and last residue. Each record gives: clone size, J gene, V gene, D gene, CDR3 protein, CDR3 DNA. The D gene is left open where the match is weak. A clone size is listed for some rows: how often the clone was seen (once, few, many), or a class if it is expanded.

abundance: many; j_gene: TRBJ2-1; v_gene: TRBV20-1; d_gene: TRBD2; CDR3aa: CSARGLAGGQPYNEQFF; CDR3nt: TGCAGTGCCAGAGGACTAGCGGGGGGGCAGCCCTACAATGAGCAGTTCTTC
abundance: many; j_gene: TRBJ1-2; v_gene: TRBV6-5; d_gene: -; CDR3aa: CASSRDSQGPGRSYGYTF; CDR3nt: TGTGCCAGCAGTCGGGACTCCCAGGGCCCAGGGCGTTCTTATGGCTACACCTTC
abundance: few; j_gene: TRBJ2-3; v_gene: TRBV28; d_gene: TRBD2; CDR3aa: CASSLRLAARGTQYF; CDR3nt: TGTGCCAGCAGCCTCAGACTAGCGGCTCGCGGTACGCAGTATTTT
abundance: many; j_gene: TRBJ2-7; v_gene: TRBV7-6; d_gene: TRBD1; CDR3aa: CASSSGQGPPYEQYF; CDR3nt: TGTGCCAGCAGCTCGGGACAGGGGCCGCCCTACGAGCAGTACTTC
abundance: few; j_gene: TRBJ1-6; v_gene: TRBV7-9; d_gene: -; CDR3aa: CASSLALEGSPLHF; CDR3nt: TGTGCCAGCAGCTTAGCGCTCGAGGGGTCACCCCTCCACTTT
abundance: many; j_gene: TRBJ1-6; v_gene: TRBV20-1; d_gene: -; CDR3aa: CSALQLDFYNSPLHF; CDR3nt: TGCAGTGCCCTGCAATTGGATTTTTATAATTCACCCCTCCACTTT
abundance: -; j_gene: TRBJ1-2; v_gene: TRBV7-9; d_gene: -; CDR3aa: CASSLLAPLDGYTF; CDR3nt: TGTGCCAGCAGCTTACTCGCCCCTCTCGATGGCTACACCTTC
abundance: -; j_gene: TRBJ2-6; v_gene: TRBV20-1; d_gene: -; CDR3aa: CSANPTLSSGANVLTF; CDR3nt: TGCAGTGCTAACCCGACTCTGAGCTCTGGGGCCAACGTCCTGACTTTC
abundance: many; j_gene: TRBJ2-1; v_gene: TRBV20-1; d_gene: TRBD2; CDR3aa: CSARTSGGLTDEQFF; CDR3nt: TGCAGTGCCCGGACTAGCGGGGGCCTAACCGATGAGCAGTTCTTC
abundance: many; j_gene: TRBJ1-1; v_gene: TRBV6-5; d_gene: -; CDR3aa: CASSYSDRNTEAFF; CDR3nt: TGTGCCAGCAGTTACTCGGACAGAAACACTGAAGCTTTCTTT
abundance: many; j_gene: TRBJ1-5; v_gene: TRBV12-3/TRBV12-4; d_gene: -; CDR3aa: CASRRQAEEPQHF; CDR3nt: TGTGCCAGCAGGCGACAGGCCGAGGAGCCCCAGCATTTT
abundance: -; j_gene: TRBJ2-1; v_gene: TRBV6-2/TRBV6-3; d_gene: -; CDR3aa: CATRSAQGNEQFF; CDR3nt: TGTGCCACCCGGTCGGCTCAGGGCAATGAGCAGTTCTTC
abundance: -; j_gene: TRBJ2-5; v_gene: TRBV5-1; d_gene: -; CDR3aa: CASSANTGEGETQYF; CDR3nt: TGCGCCAGCAGCGCAAATACAGGGGAGGGAGAGACCCAGTACTTC
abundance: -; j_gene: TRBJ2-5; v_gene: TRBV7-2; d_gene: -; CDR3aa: CASSLGVGGRGTQYF; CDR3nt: TGTGCCAGCAGCTTAGGGGTAGGGGGAAGAGGGACCCAGTACTTC
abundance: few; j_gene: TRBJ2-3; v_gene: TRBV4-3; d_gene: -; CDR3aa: CASSQTSTGSRTDTQYF; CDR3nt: TGCGCCAGCAGCCAGACCTCGACCGGGAGTCGGACAGATACGCAGTATTTT
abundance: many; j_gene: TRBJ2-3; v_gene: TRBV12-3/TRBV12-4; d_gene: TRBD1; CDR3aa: CASSLASQGADTQYF; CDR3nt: TGTGCCAGCAGTTTAGCGTCACAGGGGGCCGATACGCAGTATTTT
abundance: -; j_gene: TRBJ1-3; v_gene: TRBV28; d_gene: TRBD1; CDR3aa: CASRPPGGLGNTIYF; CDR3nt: TGTGCCAGCAGACCACCAGGGGGGCTTGGAAACACCATATATTTT
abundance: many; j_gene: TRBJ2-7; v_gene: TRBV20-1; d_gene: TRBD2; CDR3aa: CSARDYPRGGGKYEQYF; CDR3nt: TGCAGTGCTAGAGATTACCCTCGAGGCGGGGGGAAGTACGAGCAGTACTTC
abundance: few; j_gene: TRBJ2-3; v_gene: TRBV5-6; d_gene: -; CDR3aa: CASSLRTGTDTQYF; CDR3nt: TGTGCCAGCAGCCTCCGGACCGGCACAGATACGCAGTATTTT
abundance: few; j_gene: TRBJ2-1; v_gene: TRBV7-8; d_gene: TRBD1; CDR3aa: CASSLATGGAFFNEQFF; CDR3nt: TGTGCCAGCAGCTTGGCTACAGGGGGCGCGTTCTTTAATGAGCAGTTCTTC
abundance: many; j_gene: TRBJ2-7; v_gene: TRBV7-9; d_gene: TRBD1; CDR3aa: CASSLDRGTYEQYF; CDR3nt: TGTGCCAGCAGCTTGGACAGGGGAACCTACGAGCAGTACTTC
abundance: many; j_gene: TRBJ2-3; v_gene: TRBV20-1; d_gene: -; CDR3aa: CSALSWGSDTQYF; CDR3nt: TGCAGTGCTCTCTCGTGGGGCTCAGATACGCAGTATTTT
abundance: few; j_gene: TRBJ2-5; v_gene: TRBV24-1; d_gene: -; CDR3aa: CATSDQGTPLETQYF; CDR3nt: TGTGCCACCAGTGACCAAGGGACCCCGCTGGAGACCCAGTACTTC
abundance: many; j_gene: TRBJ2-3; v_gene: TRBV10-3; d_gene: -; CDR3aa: CAISEGSHSTDTQYF; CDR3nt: TGTGCCATCAGTGAAGGCTCTCATAGCACAGATACGCAGTATTTT
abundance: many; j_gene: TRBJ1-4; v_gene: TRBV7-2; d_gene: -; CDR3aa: CASSLGTRTLSEKLFF; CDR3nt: TGTGCCAGCAGCTTAGGTACCCGAACCCTTAGTGAAAAACTGTTTTTT
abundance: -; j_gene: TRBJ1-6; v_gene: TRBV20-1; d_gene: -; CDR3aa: CSAQTDSPLHF; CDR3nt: TGCAGTGCTCAAACAGATTCACCCCTCCACTTT
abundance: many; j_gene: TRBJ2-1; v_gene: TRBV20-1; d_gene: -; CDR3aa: CSARDFKGPLANEQFF; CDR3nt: TGCAGTGCTAGAGATTTTAAGGGGCCCCTTGCGAATGAGCAGTTCTTC
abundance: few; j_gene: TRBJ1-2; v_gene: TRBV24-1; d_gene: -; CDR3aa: CATSVSSNYGYTF; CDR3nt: TGTGCCACCAGTGTCAGTTCTAACTATGGCTACACCTTC
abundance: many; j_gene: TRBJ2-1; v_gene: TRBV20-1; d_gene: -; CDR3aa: CSAPGTDSSYNEQFF; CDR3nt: TGCAGTGCACCCGGGACGGATAGCTCCTACAATGAGCAGTTCTTC
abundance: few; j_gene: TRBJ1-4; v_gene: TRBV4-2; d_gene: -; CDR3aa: CASSQGGAGEKLFF; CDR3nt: TGTGCCAGCAGCCAAGGAGGCGCTGGTGAAAAACTGTTTTTT
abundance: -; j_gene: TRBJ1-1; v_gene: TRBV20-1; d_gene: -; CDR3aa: CSAPPVMNTEAFF; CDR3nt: TGCAGTGCCCCTCCGGTCATGAACACTGAAGCTTTCTTT
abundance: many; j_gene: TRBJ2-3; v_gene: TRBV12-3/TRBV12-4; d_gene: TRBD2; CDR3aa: CASSFGLAGRDTQYF; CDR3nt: TGTGCCAGCAGTTTCGGACTAGCGGGGAGAGATACGCAGTATTTT